Below, 26 T cell receptor beta chains from the same sample are listed, as sequenced in a study of T cell repertoires in cytomegalovirus infection. Their antigens remain unidentified. MiXCR was run by TCRdb on the reads, yielding one entry per CDR3 protein. The sample contains 900,000 to 950,000 distinct CDR3 sequences, approximately 32% of which appear only once. Sequencing was performed on cultured CD8+ T cells from PBMCs, taken from culture after CMV antigen stimulation. Receptor source: a human donor in good health (CMV status not recorded). Some clones in this sample may be carry-over from other donors' samples.

V and J are TRBV27 and TRBJ2-1; possibly TRBD1 for D (6 bases). Trimming removed 3 bases from V and 12 bases from J, with 21 bases in between. This CDR3 is 15 amino acids long. Germline V lookup: CDR1 MNHEY, CDR2 SMNVEV (reference sequence). The CDR3, as DNA: TGTGCCAGCAGTTTCACTGTGGGGGCCCCACAGGGGCAGTTCTTC. Translating it yields CASSFTVGAPQGQFF.

The chain carries TRBV25-1 and TRBJ2-1; the match to TRBD2 covers 11 bases. V lost 6 bases to trimming and J lost 0 bases; unmatched junction nucleotides: 13. The CDR3 consists of 19 residues. Germline lookup yields CDR1 MGHDK and CDR2 SYGVNS. In DNA form, the CDR3 reads TGTGCCAGCAGACCGGGACTAGCGGCACTCTCGAGCTCCTACAATGAGCAGTTCTTC. Its protein is CASRPGLAALSSSYNEQFF. The full variable domain, completed using reference TRBV25-1 and TRBJ2-1, is EADIYQTPRYLVIGTGKKITLECSQTMGHDKMYWYQQDPGMELHLIHYSYGVNSTEKGDLSSESTVSRIRTEHFPLTLESARPSHTSQYLCASRPGLAALSSSYNEQFFGPGTRLTVL.

The table lists this clonotype with many counts. The genes are TRBV7-6 and TRBJ2-5; D remains unclear. V gave up 0 bases and J gave up 2 bases, with 13 bases separating them. Germline V lookup: CDR1 SGHVS, CDR2 FNYEAQ. The CDR3 consists of 16 residues. For the CDR3, the DNA is TGTGCCAGCAGCTTAGCGTCGGAACAGCTGCAAGAGACCCAGTACTTC. It specifies CASSLASEQLQETQYF.

The J gene is TRBJ2-1, the V gene TRBV6-5; D perhaps matches TRBD1 (6 bases). Germline V lookup: CDR1 MNHEY, CDR2 SVGAGI. The CDR3 consists of 16 residues. V dropped 3 bases and J dropped 8 bases, with 20 bases sitting between them. DNA of the CDR3: TGTGCCAGCAGTTATGCTACAGGGTTTCTACGCGATGAGCAGTTCTTC. It yields the protein CASSYATGFLRDEQFF.

This clonotype appeared a single time. The gene calls are TRBV7-6 and TRBJ1-4; the match to TRBD1 covers 8 bases. V lost 4 bases to trimming and J lost 6 bases; unmatched junction nucleotides: 7. In germline, CDR1 is SGHVS, CDR2 FNYEAQ. The CDR3 spans 15 residues. In nucleotides, the CDR3 is TGTGCCAGCAGCTCCCCGGACAGGGAGGATGAAAAACTGTTTTTT. Protein: CASSSPDREDEKLFF.

This clonotype turned up a few times. The chain joins TRBV6-2 or TRBV6-3 to TRBJ2-2; weak D call: TRBD1 (6 bases). The CDR3 spans 16 residues. The germline gives CDR1 MNHEY, CDR2 SVGEGT. Trimming left V 1 base short and J 0 bases short, with 9 bases between. CDR3 bases: TGTGCCAGCAGTTACTTGCAGGGGCCGAACACCGGGGAGCTGTTTTTT. It translates to CASSYLQGPNTGELFF.

The V and J genes are TRBV27 and TRBJ2-3, with D hard to call. This CDR3 has 14 amino acids. From germline, CDR1 is MNHEY and CDR2 SMNVEV (reference sequence). V was pared by 1 base and J by 3 bases, with 8 bases between. CDR3 bases: TGTGCCAGCAGTTTATTCTCACGTACAGATACGCAGTATTTT. Its translation: CASSLFSRTDTQYF.

This clonotype was counted at least ten times. The CDR3 protein is CASSRGDRVSYEQYV. Here the CDR3 DNA reads TGTGCCAGCAGCCGGGGGGACAGGGTCTCTTACGAGCAGTACGTC. The chain has TRBV7-2 and TRBJ2-7, with TRBD1 identical over 9 bases. V lost 5 bases, J lost 4 bases, and 9 bases stayed unmatched. CDR1 is SGHTA and CDR2 is FQGNSA in the germline V gene. This CDR3 contains 15 residues.

V gene TRBV6-2 or TRBV6-3 combines with J gene TRBJ2-3, with 14 bases aligning to TRBD2. The V segment lost 6 bases and the J segment 3 bases; nucleotides outside the gene matches: 8. From germline, CDR1 is MNHEY and CDR2 SVGEGT. The CDR3 has 17 residues. This chain's CDR3 is CASREGTSGGSTDTQYF. CDR3 nucleotides: TGTGCCAGCAGGGAAGGGACTAGCGGGGGTAGTACAGATACGCAGTATTTT.

This clonotype was found many times. The CDR3 nucleotides are TGTGCCAGCAGCCCGCCCATAAGGGAAAACACTGAAGCTTTCTTT. Translating it yields CASSPPIRENTEAFF. The rearrangement joins TRBV7-6 to TRBJ1-1; unclear D gene. The V and J ends lost 5 bases and 2 bases respectively, with 15 bases between them. The CDR3 is 15 residues long. Germline V gives CDR1 SGHVS, CDR2 FNYEAQ.

The chain couples TRBV29-1 to TRBJ2-7; D is perhaps TRBD1 (6 bases). CDR3 length: 17 amino acids. V was trimmed by 6 bases and J by 2 bases, leaving 26 bases between them. The germline gives CDR1 SQVTM, CDR2 ANQGSEA. The CDR3 DNA is TGCAGCGTAGCCGGGACAAGGGCCTTCACCACACCCTACGAGCAGTACTTC. It translates to CSVAGTRAFTTPYEQYF.

This chain connects TRBV5-1 to TRBJ1-4; D is undetermined. The CDR3 length is 15 residues. Trimming shortened V by 4 bases and J by 0 bases, and 10 bases separated the two germline ends. In germline, CDR1 is SGHRS, CDR2 YFSETQ. CDR3 DNA sequence: TGCGCCAGCAGCGTTCGACGGTCAACTAATGAAAAACTGTTTTTT. Residues: CASSVRRSTNEKLFF. Filled out from reference TRBV5-1 and TRBJ1-4, the complete variable domain reads KAGVTQTPRYLIKTRGQQVTLSCSPISGHRSVSWYQQTPGQGLQFLFEYFSETQRNKGNFPGRFSGRQFSNSRSEMNVSTLELGDSALYLCASSVRRSTNEKLFFGSGTQLSVL.

This clonotype was seen a handful of times. The genes are TRBV12-3 or TRBV12-4 and TRBJ2-5, with 11 bases matching TRBD1. J lost 5 bases, V lost 6 bases, and 2 bases had no gene match. There are 13 residues in the CDR3. CDR3 in DNA: TGTGCCAGCAGGGGACAGGGGGTGGAGACCCAGTACTTC. Amino acid sequence: CASRGQGVETQYF.

V gene TRBV20-1 combines with J gene TRBJ1-2; D is possibly TRBD1 (5 bases). Germline assignment: CDR1 DFQATT and CDR2 SNEGSKA (reference sequence). There are 15 residues in the CDR3. Trimming took off 5 bases at V and 6 bases at J, with 22 bases between the two ends. The CDR3 loop is CSAPALRGATDGYTF. The CDR3 DNA is TGCAGTGCTCCCGCCCTGAGGGGCGCGACGGATGGCTACACCTTC.

This clonotype was detected a few times. This chain links TRBV4-1 with TRBJ1-1; 7 bases align to TRBD1. CDR1 MGHRA and CDR2 YSYEKL come from the germline V gene. J gave up 2 bases and V 2 bases, and 8 bases lay outside the gene matches. The CDR3 loop spans 16 amino acids. The CDR3 loop is CASSQTRRGLNTEAFF. The CDR3 DNA reads TGCGCCAGCAGCCAAACAAGGAGGGGGCTTAACACTGAAGCTTTCTTT.

This clonotype has a handful of counts. The chain recombines TRBV10-3 with TRBJ1-1; unclear D gene. This CDR3 has 12 residues. The germline V and J ends were trimmed by 3 bases and 7 bases, with 9 bases remaining between them. Germline V gives CDR1 ENHRY, CDR2 SYGVKD. CDR3 in DNA: TGTGCCATCAGTGAAGGAGAGATTGAAGCTTTCTTT. Encoded protein: CAISEGEIEAFF.

The J gene is TRBJ2-3, the V gene TRBV4-1, with a tentative D call TRBD2 (6 bases). V lost 1 base and J 1 base, leaving 9 bases between the germline ends. This CDR3 contains 15 residues. Per the germline V gene, CDR1 is MGHRA and CDR2 is YSYEKL. CDR3 protein: CASSQVASGTDTQYF. CDR3 nucleotide sequence: TGCGCCAGCAGCCAAGTCGCTAGCGGCACAGATACGCAGTATTTT.

In this sample, this clonotype turned up a few times. The rearrangement uses TRBV7-9 and TRBJ1-2; 9 nucleotides match TRBD1. The V gene's germline CDR1 is SEHNR and CDR2 FQNEAQ (reference sequence). Losses at the gene ends were 4 bases for V and 3 bases for J; bases not matched to a gene: 9. The CDR3 consists of 16 residues. CDR3 DNA sequence: TGTGCCAGCAGCTCCCCGGGACAGGGCTTGGACTATGGCTACACCTTC. Protein sequence: CASSSPGQGLDYGYTF.

This clonotype was recorded a few times. This CDR3 fails to terminate in the conserved phenylalanine or tryptophan, so it likely reflects a read error. No DNA is shown, since the ends of the CDR3 on it are uncertain; the CDR3 is the one TCRdb lists. V is TRBV18 and J is TRBJ2-5. The CDR3 numbers 11 amino acids, ends counted. CDR1 and CDR2 (germline): KGHSH, LQKENI. CDR3 sequence: CASSPPKTVPD.

Worth noting for this clonotype: With a much larger clone just one base away, this may be a read error. V and J are TRBV7-4 and TRBJ1-1, with 7 nucleotides matching TRBD1. With V trimmed by 4 bases and J by 2 bases, 7 bases remained unmatched. Germline lookup yields CDR1 SGHVT and CDR2 SQSDAQ. The CDR3 is made up of 15 amino acids. CDR3 sequence (DNA): TGTGCCAGCAGCTCCTCGGGACAGCGAAACACTGAAGCTTTCTTT. Residues: CASSSSGQRNTEAFF.

This clonotype turned up a few times. This chain links TRBV4-3 with TRBJ2-1, with no clear D. The germline V gene has CDR1 LGHNA and CDR2 YSLEER. The CDR3 has 14 amino acids. The ends were cut back, 1 base at V and 9 bases at J, with 13 bases in the middle. This chain's CDR3 is CASSQALSWGEQFF. DNA of the CDR3: TGCGCCAGCAGCCAAGCCCTGTCGTGGGGTGAGCAGTTCTTC.

This clonotype was detected many times. In DNA, the CDR3 is TGTGCCAGCAGCTTCGACAGGACTGGAAACACCATATATTTT. Protein product: CASSFDRTGNTIYF. This chain joins TRBV7-2 and TRBJ1-3, with D maybe TRBD1 (6 bases). Germline V CDR1 and CDR2: SGHTA, FQGNSA. V was clipped by 3 bases and J by 2 bases, with 8 bases between them. The CDR3 spans 14 residues.

This clonotype turned up a few times. The chain carries TRBV7-9 and TRBJ2-2; D is possibly TRBD2 (6 bases). Trimming took off 7 bases at V and 6 bases at J, with 9 bases between the two ends. Germline V gives CDR1 SEHNR, CDR2 FQNEAQ (reference sequence). The CDR3 is made up of 12 amino acids. The CDR3 DNA sequence: TGTGCCAGCATCCGGAGGGCCGGGGAGCTGTTTTTT. Its translation: CASIRRAGELFF.

This clonotype showed up just a few times. The chain joins TRBV6-5 to TRBJ1-5; TRBD1 is a possible D gene (6 bases). V lost 6 bases to trimming and J lost 7 bases, with 16 bases between them. Germline V CDR1 and CDR2: MNHEY, SVGAGI. The CDR3 is made up of 14 amino acids. The CDR3 DNA reads as TGTGCCAGCAGGCGCCAGGGGTTAGGGCAGCCCCAGCATTTT. It yields the protein CASRRQGLGQPQHF.

Only a few counts were recorded for this clonotype. The chain is built from TRBV2 and TRBJ2-1; unclear D gene. Trimming stripped 5 bases from V and 4 bases from J, with 18 bases between. The CDR3 consists of 16 residues. Germline CDR1 and CDR2: SNHLY and FYNNEI. CDR3 protein: CASSFSVRQDYNEQFF. The DNA of the CDR3 is TGTGCCAGCAGTTTCTCCGTAAGGCAGGATTACAATGAGCAGTTCTTC.

Only a few counts were recorded for this clonotype. The chain is built from TRBV7-2 and TRBJ2-3; 8 bases are shared with TRBD2. The CDR3 consists of 15 residues. V lost 5 bases, J lost 2 bases, and 6 bases stayed unmatched. Per germline, CDR1 SGHTA and CDR2 FQGNSA. CDR3 loop: CASSLGTRYTDTQYF. Written as DNA, the CDR3 is TGTGCCAGCAGCCTCGGGACTAGATACACAGATACGCAGTATTTT.